This T cell receptor beta chain was sequenced in a study of T-cell memory formation after mild COVID-19. This clonotype rates as medium-sized. TCRdb called the 5' RACE reads again in MiXCR, with one record for every CDR3 protein. The repertoire has just under 5,000 distinct CDR3 sequences, around 25% of them found once; the top ten carry less than 2.5%. The germline V gene has CDR1 SEHNR and CDR2 FQNEAQ (reference sequence). V was shortened by 2 bases and J by 4 bases, with 11 bases between the two germline ends. The CDR3 contains 15 residues. V is TRBV7-9 and J is TRBJ2-2; D is unclear. This sequence originates from an adult who had mild COVID-19 (a few samples of this study predate the infection). Cell type and time point are not known. Input material: PBMCs or a T cell subset sorted from them (not recorded which). CDR3 DNA sequence: TGTGCCAGCAGCTTATTTTTGGCCACCACCGGGGAGCTGTTTTTT. Protein product: CASSLFLATTGELFF. Filled out from reference TRBV7-9 and TRBJ2-2, the complete variable domain reads DTGVSQNPRHKITKRGQNVTFRCDPISEHNRLYWYRQTLGQGPEFLTYFQNEAQLEKSRLLSDRFSAERPKGSFSTLEIQRTEQGDSAMYLCASSLFLATTGELFFGEGSRLTVL.